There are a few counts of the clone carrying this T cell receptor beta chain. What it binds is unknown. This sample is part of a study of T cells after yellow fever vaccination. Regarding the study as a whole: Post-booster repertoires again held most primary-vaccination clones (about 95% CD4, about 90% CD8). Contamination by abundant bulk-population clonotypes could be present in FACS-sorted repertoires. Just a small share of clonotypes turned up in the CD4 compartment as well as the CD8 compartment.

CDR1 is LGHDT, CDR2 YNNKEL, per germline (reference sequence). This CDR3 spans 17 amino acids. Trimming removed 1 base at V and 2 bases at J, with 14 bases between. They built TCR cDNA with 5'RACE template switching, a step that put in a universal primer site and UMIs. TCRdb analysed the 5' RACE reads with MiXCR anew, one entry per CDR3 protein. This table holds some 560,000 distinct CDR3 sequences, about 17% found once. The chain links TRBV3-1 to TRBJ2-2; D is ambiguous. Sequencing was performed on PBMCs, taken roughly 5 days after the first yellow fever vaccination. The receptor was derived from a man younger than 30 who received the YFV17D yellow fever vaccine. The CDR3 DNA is TGTGCCAGCAGCCAAGTCGGCAGGAAGCGTAACACCGGGGAGCTGTTTTTT. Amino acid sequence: CASSQVGRKRNTGELFF.